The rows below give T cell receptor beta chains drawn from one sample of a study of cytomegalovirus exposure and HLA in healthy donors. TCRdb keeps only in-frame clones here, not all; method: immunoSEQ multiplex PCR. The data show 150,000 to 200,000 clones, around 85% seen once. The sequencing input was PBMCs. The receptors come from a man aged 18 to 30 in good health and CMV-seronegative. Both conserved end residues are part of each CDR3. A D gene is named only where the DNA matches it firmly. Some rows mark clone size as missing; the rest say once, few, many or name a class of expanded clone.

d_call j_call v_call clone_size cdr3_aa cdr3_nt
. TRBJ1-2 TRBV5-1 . CASSSGPPAGYGYTF TGCGCCAGCAGCTCGGGTCCACCTGCGGGCTATGGCTACACCTTC
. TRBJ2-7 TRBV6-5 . CASSYSASDYEQYF TGTGCCAGCAGTTACTCCGCCAGTGACTACGAGCAGTACTTC
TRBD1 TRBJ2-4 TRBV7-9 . CASSLTLDRVGAKNIQYF TGTGCCAGCAGCTTAACCCTGGACAGGGTCGGAGCCAAAAACATTCAGTACTTC
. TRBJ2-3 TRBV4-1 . CASSYRGTGTDTQYF TGCGCCAGCAGCTATCGCGGGACCGGCACAGATACGCAGTATTTT
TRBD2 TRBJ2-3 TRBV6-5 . CASSYSAGAPDTQYF TGTGCCAGCAGTTACTCGGCGGGAGCCCCCGATACGCAGTATTTT
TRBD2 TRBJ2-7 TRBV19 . CASSGSGRKRHYEQYF TGTGCCAGTAGTGGTAGCGGGAGAAAGCGCCACTACGAGCAGTACTTC
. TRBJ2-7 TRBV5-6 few CASSNGQYEQYF TGTGCCAGCAGCAACGGACAGTACGAGCAGTACTTC
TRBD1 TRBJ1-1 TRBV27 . CASSFPRQGSGTEAFF TGTGCCAGCAGTTTCCCCAGACAGGGGAGCGGGACTGAAGCTTTCTTT
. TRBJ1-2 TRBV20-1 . CSARADYGYTF TGCAGTGCTAGAGCCGACTATGGCTACACCTTC
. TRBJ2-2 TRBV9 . CASSVVVAGELFF TGTGCCAGCAGCGTAGTTGTCGCCGGGGAGCTGTTTTTT
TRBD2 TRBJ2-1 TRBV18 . CASTPGTSGYNEQFF TGTGCCAGCACCCCCGGGACTAGCGGTTACAATGAGCAGTTCTTC
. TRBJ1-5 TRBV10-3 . CAIRAATGSQPQHF TGTGCCATCAGAGCCGCCACAGGGAGTCAGCCCCAGCATTTT
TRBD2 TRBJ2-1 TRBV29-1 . CSVDSSGSRSYNEQFF TGCAGCGTGGATTCTAGCGGGAGTCGCTCCTACAATGAGCAGTTCTTC
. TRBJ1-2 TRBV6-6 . CASSGWGGGGYTF TGTGCCAGCAGTGGATGGGGGGGAGGTGGCTACACCTTC
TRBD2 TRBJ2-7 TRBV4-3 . CASSQVTSAYEQYF TGCGCCAGCAGCCAAGTGACTAGCGCCTACGAGCAGTACTTC
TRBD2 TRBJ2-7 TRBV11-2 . CASSFPGLATTYEQYF TGTGCCAGCAGCTTTCCAGGACTAGCCACGACCTACGAGCAGTACTTC
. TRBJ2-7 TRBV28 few CASSLVGHPYEQYF TGTGCCAGCAGTTTAGTGGGACACCCATACGAGCAGTACTTC
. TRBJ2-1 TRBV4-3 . CASSHQWGGRAYNEQFF TGCGCCAGCAGCCATCAATGGGGGGGGCGAGCCTACAATGAGCAGTTCTTC
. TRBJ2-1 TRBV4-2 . CASSQVLWGDEQFF TGTGCCAGCAGCCAAGTTCTCTGGGGGGATGAGCAGTTCTTC
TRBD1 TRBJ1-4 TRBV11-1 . CASSLRQGRGKLFF TGTGCCAGCAGCTTAAGACAGGGACGAGGGAAACTGTTTTTT
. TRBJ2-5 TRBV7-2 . CASARGETQYF TGTGCCAGCGCGAGAGGAGAGACCCAGTACTTC
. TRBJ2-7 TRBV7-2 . CASSLSRDGVEQYF TGTGCCAGCAGCTTAAGCAGGGATGGAGTAGAGCAGTACTTC
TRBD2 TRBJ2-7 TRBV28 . CASRVGGSYEQYF TGTGCCAGCAGGGTCGGGGGGTCATACGAGCAGTACTTC
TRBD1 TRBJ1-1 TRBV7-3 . CASSSPLTGGTEAFF TGTGCCAGCAGCTCGCCTCTGACAGGGGGGACTGAAGCTTTCTTT
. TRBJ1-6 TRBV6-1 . CASSELSVSGSPLHF TGTGCCAGCAGTGAATTAAGTGTCTCCGGTTCACCCCTCCACTTT
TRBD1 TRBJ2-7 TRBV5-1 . CASSKRQGVSAEQYF TGCGCCAGCAGCAAACGACAGGGTGTCTCCGCCGAGCAGTACTTC
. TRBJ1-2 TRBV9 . CASSVLSGGSGYTF TGTGCCAGCAGCGTCCTCTCGGGGGGCTCTGGCTACACCTTC
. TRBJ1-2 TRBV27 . CASSPDSLYGYTF TGTGCCAGCAGTCCCGACAGCCTCTATGGCTACACCTTC
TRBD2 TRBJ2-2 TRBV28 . CASSFDPAWTSGRNAGELFF TGTGCCAGCAGTTTTGATCCTGCCTGGACTAGCGGGAGGAACGCCGGGGAGCTGTTTTTT
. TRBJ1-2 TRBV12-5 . CASGLTGSGWHGYTF TGTGCTAGTGGTTTGACAGGGTCGGGTTGGCATGGCTACACCTTC
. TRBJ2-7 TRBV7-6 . CASSLAGSQNEQYF TGTGCCAGCAGCTTAGCTGGTAGCCAGAACGAGCAGTACTTC
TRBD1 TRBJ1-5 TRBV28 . CASRSNRGQPQHF TGTGCCAGCAGAAGTAACAGGGGTCAGCCCCAGCATTTT
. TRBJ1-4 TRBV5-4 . CASSFSRGGNEKLFF TGTGCCAGCAGCTTCTCACGCGGGGGGAATGAAAAACTGTTTTTT
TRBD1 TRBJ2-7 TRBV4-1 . CASSQTTGGGYEQYF TGCGCCAGCAGCCAAACGACAGGGGGTGGCTACGAGCAGTACTTC
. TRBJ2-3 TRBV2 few CASSAPLTDTQYF TGTGCCAGCAGCGCTCCACTTACAGATACGCAGTATTTT
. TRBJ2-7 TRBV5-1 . CASSSGSSYEQYF TGCGCCAGCAGCTCGGGGAGCTCCTACGAGCAGTACTTC
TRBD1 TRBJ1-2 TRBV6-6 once CASRKRTGGPGYTF TGTGCCAGCAGAAAAAGGACAGGGGGTCCTGGCTACACCTTC
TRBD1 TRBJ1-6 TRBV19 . CASRGQDSSPLHF TGTGCCAGTAGGGGACAGGACAGCTCACCCCTCCACTTT
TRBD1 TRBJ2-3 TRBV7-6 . CASSSPDRVSWGDTQYF TGTGCCAGCAGCTCACCGGACAGGGTCAGTTGGGGCGATACGCAGTATTTT
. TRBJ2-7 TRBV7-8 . CASGGDARVPGDVRYEQYF TGTGCCAGCGGGGGGGACGCGAGGGTACCAGGGGACGTACGCTACGAGCAGTACTTC
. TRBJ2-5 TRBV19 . CASSTTTGLETQYF TGTGCCAGTAGTACAACAACAGGGCTTGAGACCCAGTACTTC
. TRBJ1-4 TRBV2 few CASISRTVATNEKLFF TGTGCCAGCATTTCCCGGACAGTTGCAACTAATGAAAAACTGTTTTTT
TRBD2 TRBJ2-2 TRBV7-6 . CASSLRGGLAFGTGELFF TGTGCCAGCAGCCTTAGGGGGGGACTAGCCTTTGGAACCGGGGAGCTGTTTTTT
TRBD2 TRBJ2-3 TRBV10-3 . CAIQETSGSTDTQYF TGTGCCATCCAAGAGACTAGCGGGTCGACAGATACGCAGTATTTT
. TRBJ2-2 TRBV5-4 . CASSLLRGPNTGELFF TGTGCCAGCAGCTTGCTTCGCGGCCCGAACACCGGGGAGCTGTTTTTT
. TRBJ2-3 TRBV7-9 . CASSSDRGSTDTQYF TGTGCCAGCAGCTCAGATAGAGGTAGCACAGATACGCAGTATTTT
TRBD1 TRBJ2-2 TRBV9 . CASSITGGSTGELFF TGTGCCAGCAGCATTACAGGGGGCTCCACCGGGGAGCTGTTTTTT
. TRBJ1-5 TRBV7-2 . CASSHIPGFTPQPQHF TGTGCCAGCAGCCACATTCCGGGTTTTACGCCTCAGCCCCAGCATTTT
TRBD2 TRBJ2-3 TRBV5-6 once CASSLPTSGAQYF TGTGCCAGCAGCCTACCTACTAGCGGGGCGCAGTATTTT
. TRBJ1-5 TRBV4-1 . CASSQDFNQPQHF TGCGCCAGCAGCCAAGACTTCAATCAGCCCCAGCATTTT
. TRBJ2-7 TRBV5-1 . CASSLLGLGRGHYEQYF TGCGCCAGCAGCTTGCTGGGGTTGGGCAGGGGCCACTACGAGCAGTACTTC
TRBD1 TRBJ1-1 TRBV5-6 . CASSYGQVEAFF TGTGCCAGCAGCTACGGACAGGTTGAAGCTTTCTTT
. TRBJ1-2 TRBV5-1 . CASSLGREYGYTF TGCGCCAGCAGCTTGGGCAGGGAATATGGCTACACCTTC